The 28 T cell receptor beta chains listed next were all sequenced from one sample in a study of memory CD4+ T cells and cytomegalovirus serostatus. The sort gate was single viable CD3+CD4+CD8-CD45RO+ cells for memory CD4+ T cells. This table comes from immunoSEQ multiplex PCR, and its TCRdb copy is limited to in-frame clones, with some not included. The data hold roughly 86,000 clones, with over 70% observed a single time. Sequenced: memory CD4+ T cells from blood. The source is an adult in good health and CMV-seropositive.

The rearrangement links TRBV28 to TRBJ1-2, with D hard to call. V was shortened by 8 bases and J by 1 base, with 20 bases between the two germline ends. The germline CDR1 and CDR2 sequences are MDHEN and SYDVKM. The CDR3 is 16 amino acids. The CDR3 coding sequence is TGTGCCAGCGGGGTTGCAGGCGCCTCCCTTAACTATGGCTACACCTTC. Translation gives CASGVAGASLNYGYTF.

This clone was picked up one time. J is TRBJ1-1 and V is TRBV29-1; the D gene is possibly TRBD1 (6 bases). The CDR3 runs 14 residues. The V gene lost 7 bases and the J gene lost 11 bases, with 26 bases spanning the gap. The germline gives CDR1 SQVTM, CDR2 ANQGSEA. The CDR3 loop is CSGKRQEPEEFAFF. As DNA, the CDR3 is TGCAGCGGCAAGCGACAGGAACCGGAGGAGTTCGCTTTCTTT.

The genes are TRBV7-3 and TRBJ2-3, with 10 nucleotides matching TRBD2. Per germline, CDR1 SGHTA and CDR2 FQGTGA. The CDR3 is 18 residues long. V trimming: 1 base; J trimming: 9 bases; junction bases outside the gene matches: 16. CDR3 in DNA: TGTGCCAGCAGCTTAAGGTCAGGAGCGGGAGGGCCGGATAGAACGCAGTATTTT. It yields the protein CASSLRSGAGGPDRTQYF.

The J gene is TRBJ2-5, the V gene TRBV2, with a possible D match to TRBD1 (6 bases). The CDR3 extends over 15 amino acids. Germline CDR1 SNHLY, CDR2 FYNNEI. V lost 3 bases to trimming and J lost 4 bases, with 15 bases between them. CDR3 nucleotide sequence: TGTGCCAGCAGTGATCGGGCATTGGGGGCAGAGACCCAGTACTTC. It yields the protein CASSDRALGAETQYF.

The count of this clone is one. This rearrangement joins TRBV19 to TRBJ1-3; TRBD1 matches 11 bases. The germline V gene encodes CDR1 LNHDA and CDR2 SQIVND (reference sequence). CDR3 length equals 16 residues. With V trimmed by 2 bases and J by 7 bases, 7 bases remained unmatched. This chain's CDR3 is CASSISGQGATNTIYF. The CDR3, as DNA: TGTGCCAGTAGTATATCCGGACAGGGGGCAACGAACACCATATATTTT.

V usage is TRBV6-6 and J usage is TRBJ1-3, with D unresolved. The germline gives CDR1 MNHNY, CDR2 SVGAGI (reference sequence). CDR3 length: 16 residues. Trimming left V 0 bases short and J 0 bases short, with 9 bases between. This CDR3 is CASSYSGSTSGNTIYF. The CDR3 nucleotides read TGTGCCAGCAGTTACTCGGGTAGTACCTCTGGAAACACCATATATTTT.

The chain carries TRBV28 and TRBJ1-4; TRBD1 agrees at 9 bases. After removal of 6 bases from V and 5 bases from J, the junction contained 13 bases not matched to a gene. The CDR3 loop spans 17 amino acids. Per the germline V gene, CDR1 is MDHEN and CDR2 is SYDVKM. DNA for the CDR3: TGTGCCAGCAGCACCCCAGGGTGGGGGACAGGGAATGAAAAACTGTTTTTT. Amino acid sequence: CASSTPGWGTGNEKLFF.

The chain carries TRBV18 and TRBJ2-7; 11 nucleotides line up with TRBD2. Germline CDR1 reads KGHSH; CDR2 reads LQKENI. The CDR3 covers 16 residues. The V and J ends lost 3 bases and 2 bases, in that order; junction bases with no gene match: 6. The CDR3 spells CASSPPGTSGAYEQYF. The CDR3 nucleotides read TGTGCCAGCTCACCGCCCGGGACTAGCGGCGCCTACGAGCAGTACTTC.

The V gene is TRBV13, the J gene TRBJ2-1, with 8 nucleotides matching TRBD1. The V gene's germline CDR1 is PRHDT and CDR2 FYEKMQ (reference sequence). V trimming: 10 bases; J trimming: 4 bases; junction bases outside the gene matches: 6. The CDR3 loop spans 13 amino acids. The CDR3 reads CATSTGAYNEQFF. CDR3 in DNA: TGTGCCACTTCGACAGGGGCGTACAATGAGCAGTTCTTC.

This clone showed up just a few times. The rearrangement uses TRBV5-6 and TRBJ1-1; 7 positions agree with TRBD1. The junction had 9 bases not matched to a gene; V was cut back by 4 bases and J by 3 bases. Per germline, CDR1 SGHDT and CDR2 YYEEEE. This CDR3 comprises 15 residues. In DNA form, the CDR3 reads TGTGCCAGCAGCGCAAACAGGGGAGGGTACACTGAAGCTTTCTTT. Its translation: CASSANRGGYTEAFF. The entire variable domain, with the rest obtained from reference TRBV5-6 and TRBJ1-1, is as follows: DAGVTQSPTHLIKTRGQQVTLRCSPKSGHDTVSWYQQALGQGPQFIFQYYEEEERQRGNFPDRFSGHQFPNYSSELNVNALLLGDSALYLCASSANRGGYTEAFFGQGTRLTVV.

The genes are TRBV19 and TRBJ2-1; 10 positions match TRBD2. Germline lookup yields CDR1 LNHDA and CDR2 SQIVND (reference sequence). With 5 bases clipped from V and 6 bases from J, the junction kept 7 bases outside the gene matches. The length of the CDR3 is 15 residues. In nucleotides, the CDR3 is TGTGCCAGTAGTGACGGGACTAGCGCCCCCAATGAGCAGTTCTTC. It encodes CASSDGTSAPNEQFF.

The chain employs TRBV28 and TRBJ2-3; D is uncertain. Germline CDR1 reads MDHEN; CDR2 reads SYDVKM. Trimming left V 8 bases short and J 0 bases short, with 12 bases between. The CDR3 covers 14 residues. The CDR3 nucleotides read TGTGCCAGCCGCTGGTACAGTAGCACAGATACGCAGTATTTT. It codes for CASRWYSSTDTQYF.

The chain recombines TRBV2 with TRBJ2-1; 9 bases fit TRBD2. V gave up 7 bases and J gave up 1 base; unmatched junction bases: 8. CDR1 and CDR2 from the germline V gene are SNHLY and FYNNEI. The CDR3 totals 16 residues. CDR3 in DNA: TGTGCCAGCACCGACGGGGGACTAGCTTCCTACAATGAGCAGTTCTTC. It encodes CASTDGGLASYNEQFF.

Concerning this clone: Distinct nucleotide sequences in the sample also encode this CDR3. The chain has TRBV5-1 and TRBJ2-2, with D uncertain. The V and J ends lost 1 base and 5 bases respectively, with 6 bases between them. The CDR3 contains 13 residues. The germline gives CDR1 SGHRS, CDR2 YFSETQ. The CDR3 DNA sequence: TGCGCCAGCAGCTTGATTAGGACCGGGGAGCTGTTTTTT. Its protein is CASSLIRTGELFF.

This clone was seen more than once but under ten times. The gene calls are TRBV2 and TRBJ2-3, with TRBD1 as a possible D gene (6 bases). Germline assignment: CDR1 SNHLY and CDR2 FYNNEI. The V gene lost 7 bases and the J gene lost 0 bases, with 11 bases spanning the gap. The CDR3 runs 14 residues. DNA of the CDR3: TGTGCCAGCACCCCGCAGGGGAGCACAGATACGCAGTATTTT. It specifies CASTPQGSTDTQYF.

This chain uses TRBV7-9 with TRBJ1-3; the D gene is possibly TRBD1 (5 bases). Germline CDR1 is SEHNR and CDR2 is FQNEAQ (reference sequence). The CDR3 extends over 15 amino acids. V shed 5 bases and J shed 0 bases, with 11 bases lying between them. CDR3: CASSRRDHSGNTIYF. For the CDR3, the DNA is TGTGCCAGCAGCCGCAGGGACCACTCTGGAAACACCATATATTTT. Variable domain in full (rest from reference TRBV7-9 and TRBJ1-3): DTGVSQNPRHKITKRGQNVTFRCDPISEHNRLYWYRQTLGQGPEFLTYFQNEAQLEKSRLLSDRFSAERPKGSFSTLEIQRTEQGDSAMYLCASSRRDHSGNTIYFGEGSWLTVV.

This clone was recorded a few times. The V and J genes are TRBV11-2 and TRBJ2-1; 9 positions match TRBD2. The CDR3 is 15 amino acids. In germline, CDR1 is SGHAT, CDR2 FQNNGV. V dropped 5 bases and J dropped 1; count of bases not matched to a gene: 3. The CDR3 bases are TGTGCCAGCAGCCCGACTAGCGGTTCCTACAATGAGCAGTTCTTC. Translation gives CASSPTSGSYNEQFF.

The CDR3 bases are TGTGCCGCCGACACCGGGACTAGCATCGAGCAGTTCTTC. Translated, it gives CAADTGTSIEQFF. The chain uses TRBV7-9 and TRBJ2-1; TRBD2 matches at 9 bases. J lost 10 bases, V lost 11 bases, and 12 bases had no gene match. The germline V gene has CDR1 SEHNR and CDR2 FQNEAQ (reference sequence). There are 13 residues in the CDR3.

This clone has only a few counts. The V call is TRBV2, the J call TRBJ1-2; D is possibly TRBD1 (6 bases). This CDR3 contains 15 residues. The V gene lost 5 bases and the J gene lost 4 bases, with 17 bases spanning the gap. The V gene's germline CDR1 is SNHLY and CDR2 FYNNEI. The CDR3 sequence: CASSPTGTASYGYTF. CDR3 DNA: TGTGCCAGCAGTCCCACAGGGACCGCTAGCTATGGCTACACCTTC.

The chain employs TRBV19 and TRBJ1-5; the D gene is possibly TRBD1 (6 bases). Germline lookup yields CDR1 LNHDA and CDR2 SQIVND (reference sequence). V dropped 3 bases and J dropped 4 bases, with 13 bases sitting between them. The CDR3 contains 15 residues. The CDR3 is CASSIRTAYNQPQHF. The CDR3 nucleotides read TGTGCCAGTAGTATCCGGACAGCCTATAATCAGCCCCAGCATTTT.

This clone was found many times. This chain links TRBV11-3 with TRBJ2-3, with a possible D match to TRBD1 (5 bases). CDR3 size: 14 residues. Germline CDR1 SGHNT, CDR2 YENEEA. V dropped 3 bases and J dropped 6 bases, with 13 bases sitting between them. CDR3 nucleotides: TGTGCCAGCAGCTTGCAGGGTAGCCCGGATACGCAGTATTTT. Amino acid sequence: CASSLQGSPDTQYF.

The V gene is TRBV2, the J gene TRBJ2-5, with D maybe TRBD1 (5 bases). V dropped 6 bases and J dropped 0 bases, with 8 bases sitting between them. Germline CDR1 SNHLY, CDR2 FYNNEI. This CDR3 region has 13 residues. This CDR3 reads CASRKDNQETQYF. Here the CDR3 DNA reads TGTGCCAGCAGGAAGGACAACCAAGAGACCCAGTACTTC. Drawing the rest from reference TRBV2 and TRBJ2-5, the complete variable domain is EPEVTQTPSHQVTQMGQEVILRCVPISNHLYFYWYRQILGQKVEFLVSFYNNEISEKSEIFDDQFSVERPDGSNFTLKIRSTKLEDSAMYFCASRKDNQETQYFGPGTRLLVL.

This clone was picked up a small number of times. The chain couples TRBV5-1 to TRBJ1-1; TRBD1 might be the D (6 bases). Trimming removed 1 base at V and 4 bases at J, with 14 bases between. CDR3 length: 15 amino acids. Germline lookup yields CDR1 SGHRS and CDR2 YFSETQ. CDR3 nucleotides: TGCGCCAGCAGCTTGACTGGGACAACGGGCACTGAAGCTTTCTTT. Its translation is CASSLTGTTGTEAFF.

The CDR3 protein is CASSPRRDSRIEQYF. CDR3 DNA: TGTGCCAGCAGCCCCCGCCGGGACTCCCGCATTGAGCAGTACTTC. The chain joins TRBV21-1 to TRBJ2-7; the D call TRBD2 from the table was never checked on the DNA. TRBV21-1 is an annotated pseudogene. The CDR3 totals 15 residues.

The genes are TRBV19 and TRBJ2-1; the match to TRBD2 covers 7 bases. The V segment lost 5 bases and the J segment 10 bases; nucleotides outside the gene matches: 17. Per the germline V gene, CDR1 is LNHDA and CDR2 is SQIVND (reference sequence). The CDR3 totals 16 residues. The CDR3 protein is CASSYPAGRALGEQFF. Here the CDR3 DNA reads TGTGCCAGTAGTTACCCAGCGGGAAGGGCTCTGGGGGAGCAGTTCTTC.

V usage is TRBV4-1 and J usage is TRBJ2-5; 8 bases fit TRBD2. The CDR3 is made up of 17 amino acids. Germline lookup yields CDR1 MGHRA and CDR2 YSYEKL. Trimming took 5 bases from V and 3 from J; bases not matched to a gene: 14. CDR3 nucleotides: TGCGCCAGCAGCACAAATCCGCGGGAGGTGAAGGAAGAGACCCAGTACTTC. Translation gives CASSTNPREVKEETQYF.

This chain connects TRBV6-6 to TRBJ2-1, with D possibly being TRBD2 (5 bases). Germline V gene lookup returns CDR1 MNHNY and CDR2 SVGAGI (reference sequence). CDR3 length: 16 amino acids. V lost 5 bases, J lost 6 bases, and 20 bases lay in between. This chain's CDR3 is CASSPSSGLFPNEQFF. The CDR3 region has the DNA TGTGCCAGCAGTCCCTCTTCAGGACTGTTCCCCAATGAGCAGTTCTTC.

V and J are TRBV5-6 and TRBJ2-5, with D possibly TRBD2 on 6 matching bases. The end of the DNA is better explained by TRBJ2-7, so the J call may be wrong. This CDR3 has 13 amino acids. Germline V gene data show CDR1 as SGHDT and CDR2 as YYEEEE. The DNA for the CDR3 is TGTGCCAGCAGCTTGGCCGGGAGCTACGAGCAGTACTTC. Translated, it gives CASSLAGSYEQYF.